What follows is one T cell receptor (beta chain) and its context. No antigen is known for it. No quality values exist for individual bases; no much larger clone is one base distant. This sample was included in a study of blood T cell repertoires in COVID-19 (dated by TCRdb to the early 2020s). As for the study more broadly: Collaborator samples came from the United States, Italy and Spain and covered acute and convalescent phases of COVID-19. The repertoires were made available in a free public database intended to serve as a resource for research on the immune response to SARS-CoV-2. The samples were drawn from two sources: the first 160 participants of the ongoing ImmuneRACE study, and 1,200 or so subjects contributed by 6 global collaborators. A de-identified subject ID, COVID-19 status, age in years and sex were almost always included in the sample metadata. Where available, HLA class I and class II types were obtained from metadata supplied by the sample provider rather than from assay-based typing. The dataset comprised deeply sampled blood TCRbeta repertoires from subjects exposed to, actively infected with, or recovered from COVID-19. The prospective study material was composed of cDNA or gDNA derived from T cells, B-cell-depleted T cells, or PBMCs.

The immunoSEQ Assay, a bias-controlled multiplex PCR, was used to amplify TCRbeta CDR3 regions from genomic DNA. The paper's data handling went like this. Nucleated cell counts per sample were estimated from amplification of reference gene primers within the assay. To quantify the absolute abundance of each unique TCRbeta CDR3 rearrangement, sequence reads were collapsed and filtered. Productive Simpson clonality was computed per sample as the square root of Simpson's diversity index over productive rearrangements. The source is immuneACCESS, and TCRdb retained only in-frame sequences with V and J called. Part of the clones is not carried over; for the studies checked, unresolved V genes explain less than half of this, and the remainder is unexplained. V, J and clone size derive from that table, while D and trimming were established from the DNA sequence. A total of 140,000 to 150,000 clones appear in this sample, 70% to 90% of them only once. The top ten clonotypes cover over 1.5% of the sample.

Whole blood was collected in K2EDTA tubes by collaborating institutions according to the institutions' own protocols. For TCRbeta analysis, collaborators shipped samples as frozen whole blood, isolated PBMCs, or DNA extracted from either of those sample types. Results the study describes overall, beyond this receptor: How much clinical and demographic metadata was included differed by source and by participant, and the metadata was provided uncurated.

From the cysteine up to the phenylalanine, the CDR3 has a length of 16 residues. Only the CDR3 DNA stays, 48 bases, in frame from base 1. The germline V gene (reference sequence) sets CDR1 to SEHNR and CDR2 to FQNEAQ. Trimming takes 5 bases off V and 2 bases off J; junction bases not matched to a gene: 9. The TCR was taken from a man between 65 and 85 years old with acute or convalescent COVID-19. Material: peripheral blood. The rearranged segments are TRBV7-9 and TRBJ2-7; the central 10 bases match TRBD2. DNA sequence: TGTGCCAGCAGCGTGGATAGCGGGGGGCCAACCTACGAGCAGTACTTC. It encodes CASSVDSGGPTYEQYF.